Listed here are 30 T cell receptor beta chains from one sample, sequenced in a study of shared clonotypes between healthy human individuals. The method was immunoSEQ multiplex PCR; TCRdb's version includes in-frame clones alone and lacks a portion of them. Of about 490,000 clones listed, 65% to 80% are singletons. The specimen was PBMCs. The origin of the receptors is a middle-aged woman in good health. Some clones in this sample may be carry-over from other donors' samples.

The V and J genes are TRBV27 and TRBJ2-1, with TRBD2 as a possible D gene (6 bases). Trimming left V 3 bases short and J 4 bases short, with 13 bases between. Germline CDR1 reads MNHEY; CDR2 reads SMNVEV (reference sequence). This CDR3 has 15 residues. CDR3 protein: CASSFGGSRYNEQFF. The CDR3 bases are TGTGCCAGCAGTTTTGGGGGGTCCAGATACAATGAGCAGTTCTTC.

The V call is TRBV28, the J call TRBJ1-5; D not certain. Per the germline V gene, CDR1 is MDHEN and CDR2 is SYDVKM. The CDR3 consists of 16 residues. Between the trimmed V and J ends, which lost 3 bases and 3 bases, there was a span of 15 bases. The CDR3 region is CASSFNGQANNQPQHF. The CDR3 region has the DNA TGTGCCAGCAGTTTTAATGGGCAAGCAAACAATCAGCCCCAGCATTTT.

This chain's CDR3 is CASSRLGANTGELFF. CDR3 sequence (DNA): TGTGCCAGCAGCCGGCTGGGGGCGAACACCGGGGAGCTGTTTTTT. V usage is TRBV7-2 and J usage is TRBJ2-2; D assignment may be TRBD1 or TRBD2 (5 bases each). The CDR3 sequence is 15 residues long. CDR1 SGHTA and CDR2 FQGNSA come from the germline V gene. Trimming removed 5 bases at V and 0 bases at J, with 10 bases between.

This chain connects TRBV7-8 to TRBJ2-1, with 8 bases lining up with TRBD2. Per germline, CDR1 SGHVS and CDR2 FQNEAQ. Losses at the gene ends were 4 bases for V and 3 bases for J; bases not matched to a gene: 5. The CDR3 length is 15 residues. CDR3 nucleotide sequence: TGTGCCAGCAGCTCAGACCGGGGGGGCTACAATGAGCAGTTCTTC. This encodes CASSSDRGGYNEQFF.

This chain links TRBV28 with TRBJ2-1; tentatively, D is TRBD2 (6 bases). The germline CDR1 and CDR2 sequences are MDHEN and SYDVKM. The CDR3 extends over 16 amino acids. The ends were cut back, 3 bases at V and 3 bases at J, with 15 bases in the middle. The CDR3 sequence: CASSFNTGLNYNEQFF. CDR3 coding DNA: TGTGCCAGCAGTTTCAACACGGGACTCAACTACAATGAGCAGTTCTTC.

V usage is TRBV11-2 and J usage is TRBJ2-7; 7 nucleotides line up with TRBD2. The germline V gene encodes CDR1 SGHAT and CDR2 FQNNGV. This CDR3 comprises 14 residues. With 5 bases clipped from V and 6 bases from J, the junction kept 10 bases outside the gene matches. The CDR3 DNA is TGTGCCAGCAGCCCTCTGATGGGGGGGGGCGAGCAGTACTTC. Translation: CASSPLMGGGEQYF.

This chain uses TRBV6-4 with TRBJ2-2; 12 bases fit TRBD2. Germline CDR1 is MRHNA and CDR2 is SNTAGT. Trimming at V came to 9 bases and at J to 6 bases, leaving 8 bases not matched to a gene. The CDR3 length is 15 residues. The CDR3 protein is CASTLAGGPPGELFF. Written as DNA, the CDR3 is TGTGCCAGTACTCTAGCGGGAGGGCCTCCCGGGGAGCTGTTTTTT.

The chain uses TRBV2 and TRBJ2-1; 11 bases fit TRBD2. Losses at the gene ends were 7 bases for V and 7 bases for J; bases not matched to a gene: 6. CDR1 is SNHLY and CDR2 is FYNNEI in the germline V gene. The CDR3 has 14 amino acids. The CDR3 DNA sequence: TGTGCCAGCAATATCCGACTAGCGGGAAATGAGCAGTTCTTC. Protein sequence: CASNIRLAGNEQFF.

The chain carries TRBV2 and TRBJ1-2; 7 positions match TRBD1. CDR1 and CDR2 from the germline V gene are SNHLY and FYNNEI. The length of the CDR3 is 14 residues. V was pared by 1 base and J by 6 bases, with 5 bases of the junction left unmatched. CDR3 DNA sequence: TGTGCCAGCAGTGAAGTGACAGGGACCCATGGCTACACCTTC. Amino acid sequence: CASSEVTGTHGYTF.

The chain uses TRBV7-8 and TRBJ2-3; 11 positions match TRBD2. Germline CDR1 reads SGHVS; CDR2 reads FQNEAQ. The CDR3 sequence is 19 residues long. After removal of 1 base from V and 0 bases from J, the junction contained 9 bases not matched to a gene. The CDR3 DNA reads TGTGCCAGCAGCTTAGTGATTAGCGGGAGGGGTTACAGCACAGATACGCAGTATTTT. This gives the protein CASSLVISGRGYSTDTQYF.

This clone showed up many times. The same CDR3 also results from other DNA sequences found in this sample. CDR3 DNA: TGCGCCAGCAGCCAAGGTCACGGGAGCTCCTACGAGCAGTACTTC. Protein product: CASSQGHGSSYEQYF. The chain is built from TRBV4-1 and TRBJ2-7, with TRBD2 as a possible D gene (6 bases). Per the germline V gene, CDR1 is MGHRA and CDR2 is YSYEKL. V lost 1 base and J 0 bases, leaving 10 bases between the germline ends. The CDR3 contains 15 residues.

The chain carries TRBV4-3 and TRBJ2-1, with D possibly matching TRBD2 (5 bases). CDR3 length: 16 residues. The germline gives CDR1 LGHNA, CDR2 YSLEER. Trimming shortened V by 0 bases and J by 8 bases, and 17 bases separated the two germline ends. In nucleotides, the CDR3 is TGCGCCAGCAGCCAAGAGCCCCTAGCTCAGTCGGATGAGCAGTTCTTC. It translates to CASSQEPLAQSDEQFF.

This rearrangement joins TRBV7-2 to TRBJ1-1; no clear D gene. The ends were cut back, 5 bases at V and 7 bases at J, with 14 bases in the middle. CDR3 length: 13 residues. CDR1 is SGHTA and CDR2 is FQGNSA in the germline V gene. DNA for the CDR3: TGTGCCAGCAGCCCTCAGTGGGCGGATGAAGCTTTCTTT. Its protein product is CASSPQWADEAFF.

On this clone: The same CDR3 arises from other DNA sequences in this sample as well. V usage is TRBV29-1 and J usage is TRBJ1-1, with 9 bases lining up with TRBD1. In germline, CDR1 is SQVTM, CDR2 ANQGSEA. The V gene end was trimmed by 3 bases and the J gene end by 7 bases; junction bases not matched to a gene: 3. The CDR3 runs 12 residues. Written as DNA, the CDR3 is TGCAGCGTTGAGAGACAGGGGGATGAAGCTTTCTTT. Translation: CSVERQGDEAFF.

This chain joins TRBV2 and TRBJ1-1; TRBD1 aligns across 7 bases. The CDR3 sequence is 13 residues long. CDR1 is SNHLY and CDR2 is FYNNEI in the germline V gene. Trimming removed 0 bases from V and 7 bases from J; junction bases left unmatched: 2. CDR3 bases: TGTGCCAGCAGTGAAGCGACAGGGTTTGAAGCTTTCTTT. Its translation is CASSEATGFEAFF. Using reference TRBV2 and TRBJ1-1 for the parts outside the CDR3, the full variable domain is EPEVTQTPSHQVTQMGQEVILRCVPISNHLYFYWYRQILGQKVEFLVSFYNNEISEKSEIFDDQFSVERPDGSNFTLKIRSTKLEDSAMYFCASSEATGFEAFFGQGTRLTVV.

The rearrangement joins TRBV30 to TRBJ2-7, with a weak D call TRBD2 (6 bases). Germline CDR1 and CDR2: GTSNPN and SVGIG (reference sequence). Trimming left V 6 bases short and J 5 bases short, with 14 bases between. CDR3 length equals 12 residues. The CDR3 DNA reads as TGTGCCTGCTGGGGGGTATACAACGAGCAGTACTTC. Translated, it gives CACWGVYNEQYF.

This chain joins TRBV19 and TRBJ1-5, with TRBD1 as a possible D gene (5 bases). From germline, CDR1 is LNHDA and CDR2 SQIVND (reference sequence). Trimming shortened V by 3 bases and J by 6 bases, and 12 bases separated the two germline ends. CDR3 length: 14 amino acids. CDR3 DNA: TGTGCCAGTAGTATTTCACAGGTTAGTCAGCCCCAGCATTTT. This gives the protein CASSISQVSQPQHF.

This chain connects TRBV14 to TRBJ1-2, with D possibly being TRBD1 (6 bases). V was pared by 2 bases and J by 3 bases, with 7 bases between. The CDR3 totals 13 residues. Germline CDR1 SGHDN, CDR2 FVKESK. The chain's CDR3 is CASSQQGYYGYTF. Here the CDR3 DNA reads TGTGCCAGCAGCCAACAGGGGTACTATGGCTACACCTTC.

This clone has a handful of counts. The J gene is TRBJ1-1, the V gene TRBV25-1, with D unclear. The germline V gene encodes CDR1 MGHDK and CDR2 SYGVNS. V was shortened by 7 bases and J by 1 base, with 13 bases between the two germline ends. CDR3 size: 14 residues. CDR3 sequence: CASNSNWGNTEAFF. In DNA form, the CDR3 reads TGTGCCAGCAACTCCAATTGGGGGAACACTGAAGCTTTCTTT.

This clone is a singleton in its sample. The chain uses TRBV19 and TRBJ1-2; tentatively, D is TRBD1 (6 bases). V lost 5 bases and J lost 4, with 14 bases in between. Germline V lookup: CDR1 LNHDA, CDR2 SQIVND (reference sequence). This CDR3 comprises 14 residues. Here the CDR3 DNA reads TGTGCCAGTAGTCTTAAAGGACAGATCTATGGCTACACCTTC. Translating gives CASSLKGQIYGYTF.

The chain is built from TRBV4-2 and TRBJ2-7, with 7 nucleotides matching TRBD2. Germline CDR1 reads LGHNA; CDR2 reads YNFKEQ. The CDR3 covers 16 residues. V shed 1 base, J shed 3 bases, and the junction held 9 bases outside the gene matches. In DNA, the CDR3 is TGTGCCAGCAGCCAAGGAGGGTCTAGCGGTTACTACGAGCAGTACTTC. This translates into CASSQGGSSGYYEQYF.

The rearrangement links TRBV7-8 to TRBJ1-1, with D perhaps TRBD1 (5 bases). The germline V gene has CDR1 SGHVS and CDR2 FQNEAQ. Trimming left V 5 bases short and J 7 bases short, with 14 bases between. The CDR3 is 13 residues long. The CDR3 sequence is CASSLRQGLEAFF. CDR3 DNA: TGTGCCAGCAGCCTCCGTCAGGGCCTTGAAGCTTTCTTT.

The rearrangement uses TRBV7-6 and TRBJ2-7; D is unclear. Germline V lookup: CDR1 SGHVS, CDR2 FNYEAQ. Between the trimmed V and J ends, which lost 1 base and 3 bases, there was a span of 7 bases. There are 13 residues in the CDR3. DNA for the CDR3: TGTGCCAGCAGCTTAGGACGAGACTACGAGCAGTACTTC. Translation gives CASSLGRDYEQYF. The full variable domain, completed using reference TRBV7-6 and TRBJ2-7, is GAGVSQSPRYKVTKRGQDVALRCDPISGHVSLYWYRQALGQGPEFLTYFNYEAQQDKSGLPNDRFSAERPEGSISTLTIQRTEQRDSAMYRCASSLGRDYEQYFGPGTRLTVT.

This rearrangement joins TRBV2 to TRBJ1-5, with 8 bases aligning to TRBD1. V lost 4 bases to trimming and J lost 3 bases; unmatched junction nucleotides: 8. CDR1 SNHLY and CDR2 FYNNEI come from the germline V gene. The CDR3 length is 16 residues. The CDR3 loop reads CASSGGRGQANQPQHF. DNA for the CDR3: TGTGCCAGCAGTGGCGGTCGGGGACAGGCCAATCAGCCCCAGCATTTT.

V and J are TRBV5-1 and TRBJ1-2, with D hard to call. The V end lost 1 base, the J end lost 4 bases, and 14 bases lay between the germline ends. CDR3 length: 15 amino acids. Germline CDR1 and CDR2: SGHRS and YFSETQ. CDR3 coding DNA: TGCGCCAGCAGCTTGAGCCCGGACTCACCCTATGGCTACACCTTC. It specifies CASSLSPDSPYGYTF. The full variable domain, its missing parts supplied by reference TRBV5-1 and TRBJ1-2, is KAGVTQTPRYLIKTRGQQVTLSCSPISGHRSVSWYQQTPGQGLQFLFEYFSETQRNKGNFPGRFSGRQFSNSRSEMNVSTLELGDSALYLCASSLSPDSPYGYTFGSGTRLTVV.

This sequence joins TRBV10-2 and TRBJ2-1, with 12 nucleotides matching TRBD2. CDR1 is WSHSY and CDR2 is SAAADI in the germline V gene. The junction had 9 bases not matched to a gene; V was cut back by 10 bases and J by 2 bases. The CDR3 runs to 16 residues. The CDR3 region has the DNA TGCGCCACGAGTAGACTAGCGGGAGCCCCCTACAATGAGCAGTTCTTC. This gives the protein CATSRLAGAPYNEQFF.

This clone was found once. The V and J genes are TRBV4-2 and TRBJ1-5, with 10 bases lining up with TRBD1. Losses at the gene ends were 1 base for V and 6 bases for J; bases not matched to a gene: 3. Germline assignment: CDR1 LGHNA and CDR2 YNFKEQ. This CDR3 has 15 residues. The CDR3 nucleotides are TGTGCCAGCAGCCAAGGACAGGGGGCGATTCAGCCCCAGCATTTT. This encodes CASSQGQGAIQPQHF.

J is TRBJ2-7 and V is TRBV27, with D hard to call. The CDR3 consists of 13 residues. The V end was cut by 3 bases, the J end by 0 bases, with 6 bases between. Per germline, CDR1 MNHEY and CDR2 SMNVEV (reference sequence). The CDR3 loop is CASSFTLSYEQYF. The DNA of the CDR3 is TGTGCCAGCAGTTTTACACTCTCCTACGAGCAGTACTTC.

V usage is TRBV5-6 and J usage is TRBJ2-1, with D perhaps matching TRBD1 (6 bases). The CDR3 consists of 14 residues. Trimming took 4 bases from V and 2 from J, leaving 10 bases between them. In germline, CDR1 is SGHDT, CDR2 YYEEEE. The CDR3: CASSPNRAYNEQFF. Written as DNA, the CDR3 is TGTGCCAGCAGCCCTAACAGGGCCTACAATGAGCAGTTCTTC.

This clone was seen a few times. The V and J genes are TRBV2 and TRBJ2-2; TRBD2 matches at 9 bases. This CDR3 has 15 residues. Germline V CDR1 and CDR2: SNHLY, FYNNEI. V shed 2 bases, J shed 4 bases, and the junction held 2 bases outside the gene matches. This chain's CDR3 is CASSELAGPTGELFF. CDR3 in DNA: TGTGCCAGCAGTGAACTAGCGGGGCCCACCGGGGAGCTGTTTTTT.